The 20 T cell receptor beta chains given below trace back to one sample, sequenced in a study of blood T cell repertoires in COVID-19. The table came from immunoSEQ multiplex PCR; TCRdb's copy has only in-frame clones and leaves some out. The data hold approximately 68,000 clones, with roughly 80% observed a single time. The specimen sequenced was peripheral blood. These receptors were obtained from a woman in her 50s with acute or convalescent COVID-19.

This CDR3 reads CASSPQRDTTIFF. CDR3 DNA: TGTGCCAGCAGTCCCCAGCGGGATACCACTATTTTCTTC. V is TRBV6-2 or TRBV6-3 and J is TRBJ2-1; 7 nucleotides agree with TRBD2. V shed 5 bases and J 16 bases; nucleotides not matched to a gene: 14. The CDR3 runs to 13 residues. The germline CDR1 and CDR2 sequences are MNHEY and SVGEGT.

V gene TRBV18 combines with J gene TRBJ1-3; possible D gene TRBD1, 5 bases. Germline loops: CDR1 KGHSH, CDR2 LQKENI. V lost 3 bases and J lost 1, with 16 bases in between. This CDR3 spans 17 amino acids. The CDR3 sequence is CASSPRASDHSGNTIYF. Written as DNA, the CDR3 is TGTGCCAGCTCACCCAGGGCGTCTGACCATTCTGGAAACACCATATATTTT.

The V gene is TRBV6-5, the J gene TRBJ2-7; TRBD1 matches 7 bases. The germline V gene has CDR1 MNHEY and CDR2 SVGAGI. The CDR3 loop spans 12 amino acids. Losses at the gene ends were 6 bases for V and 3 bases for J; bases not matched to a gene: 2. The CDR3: CASRTGFYEQYF. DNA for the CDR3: TGTGCCAGCAGGACAGGGTTCTACGAGCAGTACTTC.

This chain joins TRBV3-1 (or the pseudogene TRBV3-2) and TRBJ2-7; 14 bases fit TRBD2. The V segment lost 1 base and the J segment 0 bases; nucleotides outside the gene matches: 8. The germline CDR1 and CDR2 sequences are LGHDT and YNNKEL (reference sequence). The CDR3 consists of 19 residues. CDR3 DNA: TGTGCCAGCAGCCAAGGGCGGACTAGCGGGAGGTCGAGCTCCTACGAGCAGTACTTC. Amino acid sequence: CASSQGRTSGRSSSYEQYF.

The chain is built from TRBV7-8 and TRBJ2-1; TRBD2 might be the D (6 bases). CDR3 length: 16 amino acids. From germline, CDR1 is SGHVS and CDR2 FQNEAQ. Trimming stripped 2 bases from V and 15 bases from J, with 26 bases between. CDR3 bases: TGTGCCAGCAGCTTAAGGGAGCCGTTAATACCGGGGGAGTGGTTCTTC. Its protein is CASSLREPLIPGEWFF. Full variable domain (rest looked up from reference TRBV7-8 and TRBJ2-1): GAGVSQSPRYKVAKRGQDVALRCDPISGHVSLFWYQQALGQGPEFLTYFQNEAQLDKSGLPSDRFFAERPEGSVSTLKIQRTQQEDSAVYLCASSLREPLIPGEWFFGPGTRLTVL.

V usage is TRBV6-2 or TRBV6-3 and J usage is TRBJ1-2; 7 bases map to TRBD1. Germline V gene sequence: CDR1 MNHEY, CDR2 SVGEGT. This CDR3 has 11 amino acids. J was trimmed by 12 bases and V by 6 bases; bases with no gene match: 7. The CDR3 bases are TGTGCCAGCAGCAGGGGACAGTCGGACACCTTC. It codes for CASSRGQSDTF.

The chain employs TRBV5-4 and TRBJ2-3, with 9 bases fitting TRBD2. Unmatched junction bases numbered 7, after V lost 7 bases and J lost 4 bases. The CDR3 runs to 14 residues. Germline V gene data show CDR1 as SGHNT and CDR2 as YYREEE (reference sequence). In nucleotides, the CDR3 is TGTGCCAGCTTATCAGCGGGAGGCTCAGATACGCAGTATTTT. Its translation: CASLSAGGSDTQYF.

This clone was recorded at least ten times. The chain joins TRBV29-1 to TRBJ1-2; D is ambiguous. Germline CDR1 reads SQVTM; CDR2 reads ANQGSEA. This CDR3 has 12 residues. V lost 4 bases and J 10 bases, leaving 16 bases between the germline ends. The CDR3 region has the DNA TGCAGCGTTGTTCAGGCTCTCCATGACTACACCTTC. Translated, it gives CSVVQALHDYTF.

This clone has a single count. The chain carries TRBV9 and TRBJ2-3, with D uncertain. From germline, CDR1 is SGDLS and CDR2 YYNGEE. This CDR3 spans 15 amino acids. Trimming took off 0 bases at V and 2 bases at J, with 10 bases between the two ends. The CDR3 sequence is CASSVEDTFTDTQYF. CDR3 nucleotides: TGTGCCAGCAGCGTAGAAGACACGTTCACAGATACGCAGTATTTT.

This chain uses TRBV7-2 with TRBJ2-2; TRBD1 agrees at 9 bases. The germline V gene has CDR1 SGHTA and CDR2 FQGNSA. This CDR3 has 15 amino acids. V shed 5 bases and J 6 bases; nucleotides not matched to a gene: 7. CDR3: CASSRPHRGPGELFF. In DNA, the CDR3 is TGTGCCAGCAGCCGCCCACACAGGGGGCCCGGGGAGCTGTTTTTT.

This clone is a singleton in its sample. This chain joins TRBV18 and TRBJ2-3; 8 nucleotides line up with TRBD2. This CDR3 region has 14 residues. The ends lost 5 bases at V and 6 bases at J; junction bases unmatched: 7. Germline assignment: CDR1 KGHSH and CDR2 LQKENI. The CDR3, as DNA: TGTGCCAGCTCAATTAGCGGGATTCTGGATACGCAGTATTTT. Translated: CASSISGILDTQYF.

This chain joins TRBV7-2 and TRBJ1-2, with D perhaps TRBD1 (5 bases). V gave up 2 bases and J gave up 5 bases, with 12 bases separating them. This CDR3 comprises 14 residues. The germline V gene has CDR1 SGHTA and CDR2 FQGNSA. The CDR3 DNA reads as TGTGCCAGCAGCTTACTGCAGGGAGGGTATGGCTACACCTTC. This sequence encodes CASSLLQGGYGYTF. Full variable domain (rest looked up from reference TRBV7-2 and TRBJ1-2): GAGVSQSPSNKVTEKGKDVELRCDPISGHTALYWYRQSLGQGLEFLIYFQGNSAPDKSGLPSDRFSAERTGGSVSTLTIQRTQQEDSAVYLCASSLLQGGYGYTFGSGTRLTVV.

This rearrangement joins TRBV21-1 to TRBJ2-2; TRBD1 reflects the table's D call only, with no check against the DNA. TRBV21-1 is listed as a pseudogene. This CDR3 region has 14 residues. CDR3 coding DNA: TGTGCCAGCAGCAGGGGCGCGAACACCGGGGAGCTGTTTTTT. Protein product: CASSRGANTGELFF.

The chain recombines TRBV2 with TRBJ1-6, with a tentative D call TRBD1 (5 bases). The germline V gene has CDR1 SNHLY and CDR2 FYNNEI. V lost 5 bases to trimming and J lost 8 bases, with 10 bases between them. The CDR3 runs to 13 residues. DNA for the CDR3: TGTGCCAGCAGTTCGGGGGGAGATTCACCCCTCCACTTT. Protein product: CASSSGGDSPLHF.

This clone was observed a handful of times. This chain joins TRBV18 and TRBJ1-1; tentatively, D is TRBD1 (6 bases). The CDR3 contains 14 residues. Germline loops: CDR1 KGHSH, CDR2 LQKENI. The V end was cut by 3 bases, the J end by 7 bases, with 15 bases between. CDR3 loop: CASSPLNEGGEAFF. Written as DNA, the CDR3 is TGTGCCAGCTCACCCTTGAACGAAGGGGGTGAAGCTTTCTTT.

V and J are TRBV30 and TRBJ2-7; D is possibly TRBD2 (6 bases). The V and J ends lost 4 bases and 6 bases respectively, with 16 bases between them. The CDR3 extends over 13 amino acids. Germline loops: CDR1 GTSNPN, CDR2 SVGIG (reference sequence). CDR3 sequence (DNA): TGTGCCTGGAAGCGGGCTGGGGGATCCGAGCAGTACTTC. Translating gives CAWKRAGGSEQYF.

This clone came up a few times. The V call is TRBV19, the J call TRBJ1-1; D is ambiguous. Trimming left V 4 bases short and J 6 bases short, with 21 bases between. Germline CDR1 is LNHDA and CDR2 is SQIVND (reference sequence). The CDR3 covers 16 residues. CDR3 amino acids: CASSTPYTNIEAEAFF. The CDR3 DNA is TGTGCCAGTAGTACGCCCTATACCAACATCGAGGCTGAAGCTTTCTTT.

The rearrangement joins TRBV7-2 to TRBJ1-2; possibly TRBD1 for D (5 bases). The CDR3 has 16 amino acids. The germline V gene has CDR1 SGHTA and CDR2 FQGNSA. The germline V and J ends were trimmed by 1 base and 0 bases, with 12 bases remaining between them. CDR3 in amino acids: CASSLGGGTANYGYTF. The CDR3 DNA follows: TGTGCCAGCAGCTTAGGGGGAGGGACGGCTAACTATGGCTACACCTTC.

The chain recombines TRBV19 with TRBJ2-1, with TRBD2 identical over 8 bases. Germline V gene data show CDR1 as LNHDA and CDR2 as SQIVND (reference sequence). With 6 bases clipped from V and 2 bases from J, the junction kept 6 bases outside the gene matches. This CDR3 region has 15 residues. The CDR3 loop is CASSQGLAAYNEQFF. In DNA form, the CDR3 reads TGTGCCAGTAGCCAAGGACTAGCAGCCTACAATGAGCAGTTCTTC.

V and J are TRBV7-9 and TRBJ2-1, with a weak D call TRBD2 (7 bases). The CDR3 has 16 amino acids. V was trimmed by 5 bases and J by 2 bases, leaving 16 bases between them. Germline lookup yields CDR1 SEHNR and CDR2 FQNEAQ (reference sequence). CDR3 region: CASSERRGGPYNEQFF. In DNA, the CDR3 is TGTGCCAGCAGCGAAAGGAGGGGGGGCCCCTACAATGAGCAGTTCTTC.